A single sample is the source of the 23 T cell receptor beta chains below, sequenced in a study of cytomegalovirus exposure and HLA in healthy donors. The PCR contained 60 Vbeta and 13 Jbeta primers. TCRdb keeps only in-frame clones here, not all; method: immunoSEQ multiplex PCR. The table shows about 120,000 clones, with about 70% occurring only once. The sequenced sample consisted of PBMCs. All receptors come from a woman aged 35 to 49 in good health and CMV-seronegative.

This clone was counted between two and nine times. V gene TRBV7-9 combines with J gene TRBJ2-7; perhaps TRBD2 as D (5 bases). In germline, CDR1 is SEHNR, CDR2 FQNEAQ (reference sequence). This CDR3 region has 13 residues. Trimming left V 3 bases short and J 2 bases short, with 8 bases between. The CDR3 loop reads CASSFSSTYEQYF. DNA for the CDR3: TGTGCCAGCAGCTTCTCTAGCACCTACGAGCAGTACTTC. Full variable domain (rest looked up from reference TRBV7-9 and TRBJ2-7): DTGVSQNPRHKITKRGQNVTFRCDPISEHNRLYWYRQTLGQGPEFLTYFQNEAQLEKSRLLSDRFSAERPKGSFSTLEIQRTEQGDSAMYLCASSFSSTYEQYFGPGTRLTVT.

This sequence joins TRBV6-1 and TRBJ2-7; 10 positions agree with TRBD2. The V gene end was trimmed by 11 bases and the J gene end by 0 bases; junction bases not matched to a gene: 10. Germline V gene lookup returns CDR1 MNHNS and CDR2 SASEGT. This CDR3 contains 15 residues. CDR3 protein: CAGRPSGRDSYEQYF. The CDR3 DNA reads as TGTGCCGGCCGTCCGAGCGGGAGGGACTCCTACGAGCAGTACTTC.

This chain connects TRBV10-3 to TRBJ2-7, with 7 nucleotides matching TRBD2. CDR3 length: 14 amino acids. Germline lookup yields CDR1 ENHRY and CDR2 SYGVKD. J lost 7 bases, V lost 6 bases, and 12 bases had no gene match. CDR3 residues: CAIRDGRTPGEQYF. Here the CDR3 DNA reads TGTGCCATCAGGGACGGGAGGACCCCGGGAGAGCAGTACTTC.

In its sample, this clone was seen once. The chain links TRBV13 to TRBJ2-7, with a tentative D call TRBD2 (6 bases). CDR1 PRHDT and CDR2 FYEKMQ come from the germline V gene (reference sequence). The CDR3 runs 17 residues. Trimming took 7 bases from V and 0 from J, leaving 22 bases between them. This CDR3 is CASIPAPGSGGSYEQYF. The CDR3, as DNA: TGTGCCAGCATTCCCGCACCGGGTAGCGGTGGCTCCTACGAGCAGTACTTC.

There are many counts of this clone. The chain combines TRBV5-4 with TRBJ2-2, with a possible D match to TRBD1 (5 bases). CDR1 is SGHNT, CDR2 YYREEE, per germline (reference sequence). V was clipped by 0 bases and J by 1 base, with 10 bases between them. The CDR3 length is 16 residues. The CDR3 is CASSLEDNLNTGELFF. CDR3 nucleotide sequence: TGTGCCAGCAGCTTGGAGGACAACCTGAACACCGGGGAGCTGTTTTTT.

The chain joins TRBV5-1 to TRBJ2-7, with D perhaps TRBD1 (6 bases). CDR1 and CDR2 (germline): SGHRS, YFSETQ. This CDR3 spans 12 amino acids. Trimming left V 4 bases short and J 5 bases short, with 10 bases between. CDR3 amino acids: CASSAWDNEQYF. The CDR3 nucleotides are TGCGCCAGCAGCGCCTGGGACAACGAGCAGTACTTC.

The genes are TRBV29-1 and TRBJ1-1; TRBD1 matches 7 bases. V gave up 6 bases and J gave up 5 bases; unmatched junction bases: 9. The CDR3 contains 13 residues. Germline loops: CDR1 SQVTM, CDR2 ANQGSEA. Here the CDR3 reads CSVAGTAKTEAFF. DNA for the CDR3: TGCAGCGTGGCCGGGACAGCAAAGACTGAAGCTTTCTTT.

The chain links TRBV18 to TRBJ2-2; 9 bases align to TRBD1. The CDR3 length is 15 residues. Trimming cost V 2 bases and J 6 bases; bases outside gene matches: 4. Germline CDR1 and CDR2: KGHSH and LQKENI. Written as DNA, the CDR3 is TGTGCCAGCTCACCAAGACAGGGGGGATCCGGGGAGCTGTTTTTT. Its translation: CASSPRQGGSGELFF.

The chain carries TRBV9 and TRBJ2-5; 9 bases match TRBD2. V trimming: 0 bases; J trimming: 2 bases; junction bases outside the gene matches: 5. CDR3 size: 16 residues. Germline assignment: CDR1 SGDLS and CDR2 YYNGEE. CDR3 region: CASSVEDSGGQETQYF. For the CDR3, the DNA is TGTGCCAGCAGCGTAGAAGATAGCGGGGGTCAAGAGACCCAGTACTTC.

This chain connects TRBV29-1 to TRBJ2-2, with TRBD1 matching 8 bases. CDR1 and CDR2 (germline): SQVTM, ANQGSEA. Trimming at V came to 7 bases and at J to 2 bases, leaving 9 bases not matched to a gene. The CDR3 runs 15 residues. DNA of the CDR3: TGCAGCGCGGGCCGGACAGGGACCAACACCGGGGAGCTGTTTTTT. The encoded protein is CSAGRTGTNTGELFF.

This clone occurred once. The chain couples TRBV9 to TRBJ2-1, with 9 bases identical to TRBD2. Germline assignment: CDR1 SGDLS and CDR2 YYNGEE. J was trimmed by 4 bases and V by 3 bases; bases with no gene match: 14. This CDR3 is 18 amino acids long. CDR3 DNA: TGTGCCAGCAGCGCCACATTTGCACAGCGGGGGGCATACAATGAGCAGTTCTTC. As protein: CASSATFAQRGAYNEQFF.

The rearrangement links TRBV5-1 to TRBJ2-7, with a weak D call TRBD1 (8 bases). CDR3 length: 16 amino acids. The V gene lost 0 bases and the J gene lost 0 bases, with 13 bases spanning the gap. Germline loops: CDR1 SGHRS, CDR2 YFSETQ. CDR3: CASSLGGGQASYEQYF. The CDR3, as DNA: TGCGCCAGCAGCTTGGGGGGGGGACAGGCCTCCTACGAGCAGTACTTC.

This clone was seen a single time. The V and J genes are TRBV21-1 and TRBJ2-1; the table calls TRBD2, which could not be checked here. TRBV21-1 is described as a pseudogene. This CDR3 region has 14 residues. CDR3 residues: CASRWRLADNEQFF. The CDR3 nucleotides read TGTGCCAGCCGTTGGAGACTAGCGGACAATGAGCAGTTCTTC.

The J gene is TRBJ2-1, the V gene TRBV11-2; TRBD1 agrees at 8 bases. Trimming at V came to 2 bases and at J to 7 bases, leaving 1 base not matched to a gene. Looked up from germline, CDR1 is SGHAT and CDR2 is FQNNGV. The CDR3 has 13 amino acids. For the CDR3, the DNA is TGTGCCAGCAGCTTACGACAGGGGAATGAGCAGTTCTTC. It encodes CASSLRQGNEQFF.

The rearrangement links TRBV11-1 to TRBJ2-7, with 8 bases identical to TRBD1. J gave up 0 bases and V 5 bases, and 6 bases lay outside the gene matches. Germline V gene lookup returns CDR1 SGHAT and CDR2 FQDESV (reference sequence). The CDR3 sequence is 15 residues long. CDR3 sequence: CASSLDRGDSYEQYF. The CDR3 nucleotides are TGTGCCAGCAGCCTCGACAGGGGCGACTCCTACGAGCAGTACTTC.

A single count supports this clone. The rearrangement joins TRBV5-4 to TRBJ1-3; a weak D match, TRBD1 (6 bases). Germline V gene lookup returns CDR1 SGHNT and CDR2 YYREEE (reference sequence). V dropped 4 bases and J dropped 2 bases, with 10 bases sitting between them. This CDR3 region has 14 residues. Written as DNA, the CDR3 is TGTGCCAGCAGCATACAGGGTGCTGGAAACACCATATATTTT. The encoded protein is CASSIQGAGNTIYF.

This clone was detected a few times. The rearrangement links TRBV4-1 to TRBJ1-3; 7 bases fit TRBD1. Trimming cost V 8 bases and J 2 bases; bases outside gene matches: 6. Germline values: CDR1 MGHRA, CDR2 YSYEKL. This CDR3 contains 14 residues. The CDR3 loop reads CASRTGSTGNTIYF. The CDR3 DNA sequence: TGCGCCAGCCGGACAGGTTCAACTGGAAACACCATATATTTT.

The chain uses TRBV5-6 and TRBJ1-2, with 12 bases that match TRBD1. The germline V gene encodes CDR1 SGHDT and CDR2 YYEEEE. The CDR3 has 14 residues. With 1 base clipped from V and 8 bases from J, the junction kept 3 bases outside the gene matches. CDR3 sequence: CASSLWDRGLGYTF. DNA of the CDR3: TGTGCCAGCAGCTTGTGGGACAGGGGGCTCGGCTACACCTTC. Together with reference TRBV5-6 and TRBJ1-2, the CDR3 gives the full variable domain: DAGVTQSPTHLIKTRGQQVTLRCSPKSGHDTVSWYQQALGQGPQFIFQYYEEEERQRGNFPDRFSGHQFPNYSSELNVNALLLGDSALYLCASSLWDRGLGYTFGSGTRLTVV.

The table lists this clone with a few counts. This chain joins TRBV11-2 and TRBJ2-1; the D gene is possibly TRBD2 (6 bases). From germline, CDR1 is SGHAT and CDR2 FQNNGV. This CDR3 contains 16 residues. Trimming took 2 bases from V and 2 from J, leaving 13 bases between them. The CDR3 region is CASSLNRAGTYNEQFF. Here the CDR3 DNA reads TGTGCCAGCAGCTTAAATCGGGCGGGGACCTACAATGAGCAGTTCTTC.

This chain uses TRBV19 with TRBJ1-4; possibly TRBD1 for D (5 bases). The CDR3 consists of 16 residues. V lost 3 bases and J lost 7, with 18 bases in between. CDR1 and CDR2 from the germline V gene are LNHDA and SQIVND (reference sequence). The CDR3 is CASSIRVVGGAEKLFF. CDR3 sequence (DNA): TGTGCCAGTAGTATCAGGGTCGTGGGTGGCGCTGAAAAACTGTTTTTT. Based on the CDR3 plus reference TRBV19 and TRBJ1-4, the full variable domain is DGGITQSPKYLFRKEGQNVTLSCEQNLNHDAMYWYRQDPGQGLRLIYYSQIVNDFQKGDIAEGYSVSREKKESFPLTVTSAQKNPTAFYLCASSIRVVGGAEKLFFGSGTQLSVL.

The V and J genes are TRBV25-1 and TRBJ2-2, with D possibly being TRBD1 (6 bases). CDR1 is MGHDK, CDR2 SYGVNS, per germline. With 5 bases removed from V and 6 bases from J, the gap between germline ends came to 19 bases. The CDR3 length is 16 residues. CDR3 residues: CASSRRGTGTSGELFF. CDR3 DNA sequence: TGTGCCAGCAGTAGAAGGGGTACCGGGACATCCGGGGAGCTGTTTTTT.

The chain couples TRBV11-2 to TRBJ2-3, with 9 bases aligning to TRBD1. After removal of 4 bases from V and 6 bases from J, the junction contained 11 bases not matched to a gene. The CDR3 length is 16 residues. The germline V gene encodes CDR1 SGHAT and CDR2 FQNNGV. The CDR3, as DNA: TGTGCCAGCAGCTACTCTACAGGGGGCGGGTTCGATACGCAGTATTTT. This gives the protein CASSYSTGGGFDTQYF.

J is TRBJ1-4 and V is TRBV28; no clear D gene. Germline V gives CDR1 MDHEN, CDR2 SYDVKM. The CDR3 runs to 15 residues. V dropped 2 bases and J dropped 8 bases, with 15 bases sitting between them. Here the CDR3 reads CASSLEPAGNEKLFF. CDR3 in DNA: TGTGCCAGCAGTTTAGAACCTGCGGGAAACGAAAAACTGTTTTTT.